The 10 T cell receptor beta chains below all came from one sample that was sequenced in a study of T cell responses to AZD1222 COVID-19 vaccine. Sequencing used immunoSEQ multiplex PCR; TCRdb keeps in-frame clones, though not all of them. The profile covers about 110,000 clones, with more than 70% appearing a single time and approximately 3.1% taken by the ten largest. Material: peripheral blood, obtained on day 0 of MenACWY control vaccination. The receptors were gathered from an adult in good health.

This clone was seen a single time. V usage is TRBV28 and J usage is TRBJ2-3; 7 positions match TRBD1. This CDR3 comprises 14 residues. After removal of 2 bases from V and 8 bases from J, the junction contained 7 bases not matched to a gene. Germline-derived CDR1 and CDR2 are MDHEN and SYDVKM. CDR3 loop: CASSLGQEVTTQYF. Here the CDR3 DNA reads TGTGCCAGCAGTTTAGGACAGGAGGTAACTACGCAGTATTTT.

V gene TRBV5-1 combines with J gene TRBJ2-7; 8 bases line up with TRBD1. The CDR3 consists of 15 residues. Germline assignment: CDR1 SGHRS and CDR2 YFSETQ. With V trimmed by 0 bases and J by 6 bases, 8 bases remained unmatched. CDR3 in DNA: TGCGCCAGCAGCTTGGAACCAGGGGGCCCGCTCGAGCAGTACTTC. This codes for CASSLEPGGPLEQYF.

The table lists this clone with a count of one. This sequence joins TRBV4-1 and TRBJ2-2, with TRBD2 matching over 16 bases. The V segment lost 3 bases and the J segment 6 bases; nucleotides outside the gene matches: 7. This CDR3 is built from 18 residues. CDR1 is MGHRA and CDR2 is YSYEKL in the germline V gene. CDR3 residues: CASSQGLAGGRVAGELFF. The CDR3 DNA follows: TGCGCCAGCAGCCAGGGACTAGCGGGGGGGCGAGTGGCCGGGGAGCTGTTTTTT.

The chain joins TRBV27 to TRBJ2-3, with TRBD2 matching over 7 bases. Germline V gene data show CDR1 as MNHEY and CDR2 as SMNVEV (reference sequence). V shed 3 bases, J shed 6 bases, and the junction held 12 bases outside the gene matches. CDR3 length: 16 amino acids. CDR3 sequence reads: CASSLVQRELSDTQYF. CDR3 sequence (DNA): TGTGCCAGCAGTTTGGTCCAGCGGGAACTTAGTGATACGCAGTATTTT.

This rearrangement joins TRBV4-3 to TRBJ1-2; perhaps TRBD1 as D (5 bases). Germline CDR1 LGHNA, CDR2 YSLEER. V shed 1 base and J shed 4 bases, with 13 bases lying between them. The CDR3 runs 15 residues. The CDR3 coding sequence is TGCGCCAGCAGCCAAGGGGGCAGGGCTGGCTATGGCTACACCTTC. This sequence encodes CASSQGGRAGYGYTF.

The V and J genes are TRBV7-9 and TRBJ2-7; TRBD1 agrees at 8 bases. V lost 5 bases to trimming and J lost 4 bases; unmatched junction nucleotides: 13. CDR3 size: 16 residues. The V gene's germline CDR1 is SEHNR and CDR2 FQNEAQ (reference sequence). CDR3 nucleotides: TGTGCCAGCAGCCCTGCTCCGGGACAGGTAGTGTACGAGCAGTACTTC. It specifies CASSPAPGQVVYEQYF.

The J gene is TRBJ2-3, the V gene TRBV5-4; 12 nucleotides match TRBD2. The V segment lost 0 bases and the J segment 4 bases; nucleotides outside the gene matches: 3. This CDR3 has 16 residues. Per the germline V gene, CDR1 is SGHNT and CDR2 is YYREEE (reference sequence). For the CDR3, the DNA is TGTGCCAGCAGCTTGGTTCTAGCGGGGGGGTCAGATACGCAGTATTTT. Amino acid sequence: CASSLVLAGGSDTQYF.

This chain connects TRBV28 to TRBJ2-3, with TRBD1 matching over 8 bases. The CDR3 has 15 amino acids. Per the germline V gene, CDR1 is MDHEN and CDR2 is SYDVKM. The ends lost 4 bases at V and 5 bases at J; junction bases unmatched: 8. CDR3 amino acids: CASSSGGTGGDTQYF. CDR3 coding DNA: TGTGCCAGCAGTTCTGGGGGGACAGGCGGAGATACGCAGTATTTT. The whole variable domain, filled in from reference TRBV28 and TRBJ2-3, reads DVKVTQSSRYLVKRTGEKVFLECVQDMDHENMFWYRQDPGLGLRLIYFSYDVKMKEKGDIPEGYSVSREKKERFSLILESASTNQTSMYLCASSSGGTGGDTQYFGPGTRLTVL.

V and J are TRBV30 and TRBJ2-7; 9 bases line up with TRBD1. The germline V gene has CDR1 GTSNPN and CDR2 SVGIG (reference sequence). The CDR3 is made up of 15 amino acids. V shed 3 bases, J shed 1 base, and the junction held 7 bases outside the gene matches. CDR3 in amino acids: CAWSLLTGGSYEQYF. In DNA form, the CDR3 reads TGTGCCTGGAGCCTACTGACAGGGGGTTCCTACGAGCAGTACTTC. Full variable domain (rest looked up from reference TRBV30 and TRBJ2-7): SQTIHQWPATLVQPVGSPLSLECTVEGTSNPNLYWYRQAAGRGLQLLFYSVGIGQISSEVPQNLSASRPQDRQFILSSKKLLLSDSGFYLCAWSLLTGGSYEQYFGPGTRLTVT.

A single count supports this clone. The chain couples TRBV18 to TRBJ1-6, with D unclear. Looked up from germline, CDR1 is KGHSH and CDR2 is LQKENI. V dropped 0 bases and J dropped 0 bases, with 6 bases sitting between them. This CDR3 is 16 amino acids long. Here the CDR3 DNA reads TGTGCCAGCTCACCACCAGAGAGCTCCTATAATTCACCCCTCCACTTT. Protein: CASSPPESSYNSPLHF.